This is a list of T cell receptor beta chains from one sample in a study of Ad26.COV2.S vaccination and SARS-CoV-2 variants. The method was immunoSEQ multiplex PCR; TCRdb's version includes in-frame clones alone and lacks a portion of them. The table lists about 350,000 clones, 88% of them singletons. The sequencing used peripheral blood, collected in a trial of Ad26.COV2.S vaccine versus placebo. The receptor set was obtained from a person between 18 and 65 years old who received the Ad26.COV2.S COVID-19 vaccine or a placebo. CDR3s include the opening cysteine and the closing phenylalanine or tryptophan. Fields, in order: CDR3 protein, CDR3 DNA, D gene, V gene, J gene, clone size. A D gene is named only where the DNA matches it firmly. Clone size is stated in some rows and not others, as once, few, many or a class when expanded.

CASSLGRPRNEQFF	TGCGCCAGCAGCTTGGGACGCCCCAGGAATGAGCAGTTCTTC	-	TRBV5-1	TRBJ2-1	few
CASSYATTHNEQFF	TGTGCCAGCAGTTACGCCACGACCCACAATGAGCAGTTCTTC	-	TRBV6-6	TRBJ2-1	-
CASSTVLYQGSGNTIYF	TGTGCCAGCTCAACAGTTCTCTATCAGGGCTCTGGAAACACCATATATTTT	-	TRBV18	TRBJ1-3	-
CASSLDRDHEQYF	TGTGCCAGCAGCTTAGACAGGGACCACGAGCAGTACTTC	TRBD1	TRBV7-3	TRBJ2-7	once
CASSLLGGGVKKYF	TGTGCCAGCAGCCTCCTGGGGGGAGGCGTCAAGAAGTACTTC	-	TRBV14	TRBJ2-7	-
CASSPAQGTYGYTF	TGTGCCAGCAGCCCCGCACAGGGAACCTATGGCTACACCTTC	-	TRBV3-1/TRBV3-2	TRBJ1-2	once
CASSWGGAGELFF	TGCGCCAGCAGCTGGGGAGGGGCCGGGGAGCTGTTTTTT	TRBD2	TRBV5-1	TRBJ2-2	-
CASRNTGAGNSPLHF	TGTGCCAGCAGAAATACAGGGGCCGGGAATTCACCCCTCCACTTT	TRBD1	TRBV5-4	TRBJ1-6	-
CSGNSGRAEQFF	TGCAGCGGGAATAGCGGGAGGGCTGAGCAGTTCTTC	TRBD2	TRBV29-1	TRBJ2-1	-
CASSKGPAQRGPNSPLHF	TGTGCCAGTAGTAAAGGTCCAGCCCAGCGGGGGCCTAATTCACCCCTCCACTTT	-	TRBV19	TRBJ1-6	-
CASSEGQGRADTQYF	TGCGCCAGCAGCGAAGGACAGGGACGCGCAGATACGCAGTATTTT	TRBD1	TRBV5-1	TRBJ2-3	once
CASSLWGSGRGGISEQYF	TGTGCCAGCAGTTTATGGGGTAGTGGCAGGGGGGGTATTAGCGAGCAGTACTTC	-	TRBV28	TRBJ2-7	-
CASSSSDTTVYSNQPQHF	TGTGCCAGCAGCTCGTCGGACACCACAGTGTATAGCAATCAGCCCCAGCATTTT	-	TRBV7-9	TRBJ1-5	-
CASSPDENEQYF	TGTGCCAGCAGCCCCGACGAAAACGAGCAGTACTTC	-	TRBV12-3/TRBV12-4	TRBJ2-7	-
CASSTGHEQYF	TGCGCCAGCTCCACAGGGCACGAGCAGTACTTC	-	TRBV5-1	TRBJ2-7	-
CASSSHSGLPSYNEQFF	TGTGCCAGCAGCTCACATAGCGGGTTACCTTCCTACAATGAGCAGTTCTTC	TRBD2	TRBV7-9	TRBJ2-1	-
CASSPYPLPATNEKLFF	TGTGCCAGCAGTCCCTACCCCCTTCCGGCAACTAATGAAAAACTGTTTTTT	-	TRBV27	TRBJ1-4	-
CASTPTPGDEQYF	TGTGCCAGCACCCCTACCCCCGGAGACGAGCAGTACTTC	-	TRBV5-5	TRBJ2-7	-
CAGGAEMGGYTF	TGTGCCGGCGGTGCGGAAATGGGAGGCTACACCTTC	-	TRBV28	TRBJ1-2	-
CASSLVSGGAYNEQFF	TGTGCCAGCAGCTTAGTGAGCGGGGGGGCCTACAATGAGCAGTTCTTC	TRBD2	TRBV7-2	TRBJ2-1	once
CASSSSTGVQSPLHF	TGTGCCAGCAGCTCCTCGACAGGGGTGCAGTCACCCCTCCACTTT	TRBD1	TRBV11-2	TRBJ1-6	-
CASSLHGRENTEAFF	TGTGCCAGCAGCTTACATGGGAGGGAGAACACTGAAGCTTTCTTT	-	TRBV11-2	TRBJ1-1	-
CASRPPRPGGIQPQHF	TGTGCCAGCAGGCCCCCCCGGCCCGGAGGTATTCAGCCCCAGCATTTT	-	TRBV6-6	TRBJ1-5	-
CASSLRTAPSTEAFF	TGTGCCAGCAGCCTTCGGACAGCCCCGAGCACTGAAGCTTTCTTT	-	TRBV5-4	TRBJ1-1	-
CATSRESGRETQYF	TGTGCCACCAGCAGAGAGTCAGGGCGGGAGACCCAGTACTTC	-	TRBV15	TRBJ2-5	-
CAIQTPDSYNEQFF	TGTGCCATTCAGACCCCGGACTCCTACAATGAGCAGTTCTTC	-	TRBV6-5	TRBJ2-1	-
CASSPGTENQPQHF	TGTGCCAGCAGCCCTGGGACCGAGAATCAGCCCCAGCATTTT	-	TRBV7-9	TRBJ1-5	-
CASRRPTSGGLDTQYF	TGTGCCAGCCGAAGACCGACTAGCGGGGGACTAGATACGCAGTATTTT	TRBD2	TRBV28	TRBJ2-3	-
CASSSRDRANQPQHF	TGTGCCAGCAGCTCCCGGGACAGGGCCAATCAGCCCCAGCATTTT	TRBD1	TRBV7-9	TRBJ1-5	-
CASSYSRDRTNYEQYF	TGTGCCAGCAGTTACTCCAGGGACAGAACCAACTACGAGCAGTACTTC	TRBD1	TRBV6-2/TRBV6-3	TRBJ2-7	once
CASSQGDRGLSSEAFF	TGCGCCAGCAGCCAAGGGGACAGGGGACTCTCATCTGAAGCTTTCTTT	TRBD1	TRBV4-1	TRBJ1-1	-
CASGIGQGNQPQHF	TGTGCCAGCGGGATCGGACAGGGGAATCAGCCCCAGCATTTT	TRBD1	TRBV2	TRBJ1-5	-
CASSLALTGAYTEAFF	TGTGCCAGCAGCTTGGCCTTAACAGGGGCCTACACTGAAGCTTTCTTT	TRBD1	TRBV5-6	TRBJ1-1	-
CASSFSSIGGETQYF	TGTGCCAGCAGTTTTTCGTCCATCGGCGGAGAGACCCAGTACTTC	-	TRBV28	TRBJ2-5	-
CASSLGSTTGGYTF	TGTGCCAGCAGCTTAGGGTCAACCACAGGTGGCTACACCTTC	-	TRBV7-8	TRBJ1-2	-
CASSETLNTEAFF	TGTGCCAGCAGTGAGACGTTGAACACTGAAGCTTTCTTT	-	TRBV6-4	TRBJ1-1	-
CASSLVGWGNTEAFF	TGTGCCAGCAGCTTAGTGGGGTGGGGAAACACTGAAGCTTTCTTT	-	TRBV7-9	TRBJ1-1	once
CASSLAHTTDTQYF	TGTGCCAGCAGCTTAGCGCATACAACAGATACGCAGTATTTT	-	TRBV7-2	TRBJ2-3	once
CASSFSGARNYEQYF	TGTGCCAGCAGCTTCTCGGGGGCCCGAAACTACGAGCAGTACTTC	-	TRBV7-9	TRBJ2-7	few
CASSGGLETQYF	TGTGCCAGCTCTGGGGGCTTGGAGACCCAGTACTTC	-	TRBV28	TRBJ2-5	-
CASSLTRTENIQYF	TGTGCCAGCAGTCTCACCCGGACAGAAAACATTCAGTACTTC	-	TRBV16	TRBJ2-4	-
CASSDPYRQATEAFF	TGTGCCAGCAGTGATCCCTATCGACAGGCCACTGAAGCTTTCTTT	-	TRBV25-1	TRBJ1-1	-